Detailed here is one T cell receptor (beta chain). Germline V lookup: CDR1 MNHEY, CDR2 SVGEGT. CDR3 size: 19 residues. Trimming removed 5 bases from V and 0 bases from J; junction bases left unmatched: 10. This sample was included in a study of identical twins. MiXCR was run by TCRdb on the 5' RACE reads, yielding one entry per CDR3 protein. Among about 570,000 distinct CDR3 sequences listed, around 9.6% were seen once. The same specimen was also included in a second study, on yellow fever vaccine responses in identical twins.

V gene TRBV6-2 or TRBV6-3 combines with J gene TRBJ2-4; 13 positions match TRBD2. Input material: PBMCs. The sequence derives from a woman between 18 and 29 years old in good health. The CDR3 DNA reads as TGTGCCAGCAGTAATCGGACTAGCGGGAGTACGAAAGCCAAAAACATTCAGTACTTC. Its translation is CASSNRTSGSTKAKNIQYF.